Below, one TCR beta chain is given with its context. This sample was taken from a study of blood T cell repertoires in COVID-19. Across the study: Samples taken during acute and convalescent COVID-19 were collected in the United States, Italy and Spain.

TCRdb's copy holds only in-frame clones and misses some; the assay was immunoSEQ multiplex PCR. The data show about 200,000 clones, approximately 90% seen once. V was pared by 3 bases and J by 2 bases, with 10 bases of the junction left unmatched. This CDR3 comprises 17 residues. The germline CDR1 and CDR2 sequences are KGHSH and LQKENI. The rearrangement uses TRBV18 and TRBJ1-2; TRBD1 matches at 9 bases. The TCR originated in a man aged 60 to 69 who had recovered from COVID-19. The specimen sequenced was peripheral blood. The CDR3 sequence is CASSPTGGLKLNYGYTF. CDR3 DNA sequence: TGTGCCAGCTCACCGACAGGGGGGCTTAAGTTAAACTATGGCTACACCTTC.